This TCR beta chain was retrieved from a study of blood T cell repertoires in COVID-19. The assay was immunoSEQ multiplex PCR, and TCRdb's table has in-frame clones only and misses some. The repertoire holds more than 200,000 clones, around 82% seen once, with 4.9% in the top ten. V was clipped by 1 base and J by 2 bases, with 8 bases between them. The germline CDR1 and CDR2 sequences are LGHDT and YNNKEL (reference sequence). CDR3 size: 14 residues. The V gene is TRBV3-1 (or the pseudogene TRBV3-2), the J gene TRBJ1-1; D is perhaps TRBD1 (5 bases). The source material was peripheral blood. This receptor was identified in a woman older than 75 with active or convalescent COVID-19. This CDR3 is CASSQGGGNTEAFF. As DNA, the CDR3 is TGTGCCAGCAGCCAAGGGGGGGGTAACACTGAAGCTTTCTTT.